Listed below are T cell receptor beta chains from one sample, sequenced in a study of identical twins. TCRdb fed the 5' RACE reads into MiXCR, producing one record per CDR3 protein. The data hold under 900,000 distinct CDR3 sequences, with around a sixth observed a single time. This sample was also put to use in a study of T cells expressing NK-cell markers.

Source material: PBMCs. The receptor set was obtained from a woman under 30 in good health. Both conserved end residues are part of each CDR3. A D gene is named only where the DNA matches it firmly. Not all rows give a size; the values are once, few, many and, for expanded clones, a class.

CDR3 protein	CDR3 DNA	D gene	clone size	J gene	V gene
CASSLLIASGANVLTF	TGCGCCAGCAGCCTCCTGATTGCCTCTGGGGCCAACGTCCTGACTTTC	-	few	TRBJ2-6	TRBV5-1
CASRAGGRDTQYF	TGTGCCAGCAGAGCAGGGGGGAGAGATACGCAGTATTTT	-	few	TRBJ2-3	TRBV2
CSARTKGGTDTQYF	TGCAGTGCGCGAACGAAGGGGGGCACAGATACGCAGTATTTT	-	-	TRBJ2-3	TRBV20-1
CASSDTSGETQYF	TGTGCCAGCAGCGACACCTCAGGAGAGACCCAGTACTTC	-	-	TRBJ2-5	TRBV7-8
CASSLIKAGGQETQYF	TGTGCCAGCAGTTTGATCAAAGCGGGGGGCCAAGAGACCCAGTACTTC	TRBD2	-	TRBJ2-5	TRBV12-3/TRBV12-4
CATDTRQGPSTYEQYF	TGTGCCACCGATACTCGACAGGGCCCTTCAACCTACGAGCAGTACTTC	TRBD1	few	TRBJ2-7	TRBV10-3
CASSHGDRNEQFF	TGTGCCAGCAGCCACGGGGACAGGAATGAGCAGTTCTTC	TRBD1	-	TRBJ2-1	TRBV3-1
CASSSGTLTLAKNIQYF	TGTGCCAGCAGTTCTGGGACCCTTACTTTAGCCAAAAACATTCAGTACTTC	-	few	TRBJ2-4	TRBV12-3/TRBV12-4
CASSLVGEGVQFF	TGTGCCAGCAGCTTGGTAGGAGAGGGGGTGCAGTTCTTC	-	-	TRBJ2-1	TRBV5-6
CASSFGASEAFF	TGTGCCAGCAGCTTTGGGGCTTCTGAAGCTTTCTTT	-	-	TRBJ1-1	TRBV5-6
CASSEDGSHLLGEQFF	TGTGCCAGCAGTGAAGATGGTTCGCATCTACTCGGCGAGCAGTTCTTC	-	-	TRBJ2-1	TRBV2
CASSLNPDFEQYF	TGTGCCAGCAGCCTAAATCCGGACTTCGAGCAGTACTTC	-	-	TRBJ2-7	TRBV12-3/TRBV12-4
CASSSPEGGGGTEAFF	TGCGCCAGCAGCTCCCCGGAGGGGGGCGGGGGCACTGAAGCTTTCTTT	-	-	TRBJ1-1	TRBV5-1
CASSQDMRESDEQYF	TGCGCCAGCAGCCAAGATATGCGGGAGTCGGACGAGCAGTACTTC	TRBD2	few	TRBJ2-7	TRBV4-3
CATPGGTNTGELFF	TGTGCGACCCCCGGGGGGACGAACACCGGGGAGCTGTTTTTT	TRBD2	few	TRBJ2-2	TRBV7-2
CASSKRRWETQYF	TGTGCCAGCAGCAAGAGGAGGTGGGAGACCCAGTACTTC	-	few	TRBJ2-5	TRBV3-1
CASSLPGGLDNEQFF	TGTGCCAGCAGCTTACCCGGGGGTCTCGACAATGAGCAGTTCTTC	-	few	TRBJ2-1	TRBV13
CASSLSLAGGLYNEQFF	TGTGCCAGCAGCTTGTCTCTAGCGGGAGGGCTCTACAATGAGCAGTTCTTC	TRBD2	-	TRBJ2-1	TRBV7-9
CASSLWGPETQYF	TGTGCCAGCAGTTTATGGGGTCCTGAGACCCAGTACTTC	-	few	TRBJ2-5	TRBV27
CSAREGGQPSRGYTF	TGCAGTGCTAGAGAGGGAGGGCAACCATCAAGAGGCTACACCTTC	-	-	TRBJ1-2	TRBV20-1
CASSNRQGVQETQYF	TGTGCCAGCAGTAACCGACAGGGAGTACAAGAGACCCAGTACTTC	TRBD1	-	TRBJ2-5	TRBV12-3/TRBV12-4
CASSQAQGQNYGYTF	TGTGCCAGCAGCCAAGCTCAGGGACAGAACTATGGCTACACCTTC	TRBD1	few	TRBJ1-2	TRBV3-1
CASSAQGPNYGYTF	TGCGCCAGCAGCGCTCAGGGCCCTAACTATGGCTACACCTTC	-	few	TRBJ1-2	TRBV5-1
CASSHGRQGADTQYF	TGTGCCAGCTCACATGGGAGACAGGGCGCAGATACGCAGTATTTT	TRBD1	few	TRBJ2-3	TRBV18
CASSPDISGGSSGANVLTF	TGTGCCAGCTCACCGGATATCTCAGGGGGAAGCTCGGGGGCCAACGTCCTGACTTTC	TRBD1	few	TRBJ2-6	TRBV18
CSAAPGHLNTEAFF	TGCAGTGCCGCTCCGGGACATCTGAACACTGAAGCTTTCTTT	-	-	TRBJ1-1	TRBV20-1
CASSPVGARVFSETQYF	TGTGCCAGCAGCCCGGTAGGAGCCAGGGTGTTTTCAGAGACCCAGTACTTC	-	few	TRBJ2-5	TRBV3-1
CASSSKPGTGFYEQYF	TGCGCCAGCAGCTCGAAACCCGGGACAGGGTTCTACGAGCAGTACTTC	TRBD1	-	TRBJ2-7	TRBV5-1
CSATTGGLNTEAFF	TGCAGTGCTACGACAGGGGGTTTGAACACTGAAGCTTTCTTT	TRBD1	-	TRBJ1-1	TRBV20-1
CAREKVEAFF	TGTGCCAGAGAGAAGGTTGAAGCTTTCTTT	-	-	TRBJ1-1	TRBV2
CASSRQGQDLMPLHF	TGTGCCAGCAGCCGCCAGGGACAGGACCTAATGCCCCTCCACTTT	TRBD1	few	TRBJ1-6	TRBV5-6
CASNPGRANGYTF	TGTGCCAGCAACCCGGGACGGGCGAATGGCTACACCTTC	-	few	TRBJ1-2	TRBV6-6
CASRLTGGYRDTGELFF	TGTGCCAGCAGATTGACAGGGGGCTATAGGGACACCGGGGAGCTGTTTTTT	TRBD1	-	TRBJ2-2	TRBV6-2/TRBV6-3
CASSFGTIYNEQFF	TGTGCCAGCAGCTTCGGGACTATCTACAATGAGCAGTTCTTC	TRBD2	-	TRBJ2-1	TRBV7-2
CASSGGGSPFF	TGTGCCAGCAGCGGGGGGGGGAGTCCGTTCTTC	TRBD2	-	TRBJ2-1	TRBV9
CASRGTALHEQYF	TGTGCCAGCAGGGGGACAGCTCTCCACGAGCAGTACTTC	TRBD1	many	TRBJ2-7	TRBV12-3/TRBV12-4
CASRASGPRNEQFF	TGTGCCAGCAGGGCCTCCGGGCCACGCAATGAGCAGTTCTTC	-	-	TRBJ2-1	TRBV6-1
CASRIHRAPEAFF	TGTGCCAGCAGAATACACAGGGCCCCTGAAGCTTTCTTT	-	-	TRBJ1-1	TRBV12-3/TRBV12-4
CSVGSEAYEQYF	TGCAGCGTTGGCTCAGAGGCTTACGAGCAGTACTTC	-	few	TRBJ2-7	TRBV29-1
CASSESQGLIDGYTF	TGCGCCAGCAGTGAGTCGCAGGGGTTAATTGACGGCTACACCTTC	-	few	TRBJ1-2	TRBV10-2
CASSLAASDTQYF	TGTGCCAGCAGCTTAGCGGCGTCCGATACGCAGTATTTT	-	-	TRBJ2-3	TRBV7-9
CASRHKGLAEKGPGELFF	TGTGCCAGCAGGCACAAAGGACTAGCGGAGAAGGGGCCCGGGGAGCTGTTTTTT	TRBD2	few	TRBJ2-2	TRBV5-6
CASRLTGGSNEQFF	TGTGCCAGCAGGCTAACGGGCGGGAGTAATGAGCAGTTCTTC	TRBD2	few	TRBJ2-1	TRBV7-9
CASSSQSTDTQYF	TGTGCCAGCAGCTCCCAAAGCACAGATACGCAGTATTTT	-	many	TRBJ2-3	TRBV7-2
CASAGATYNEQFF	TGCGCCAGCGCAGGGGCGACCTACAATGAGCAGTTCTTC	-	-	TRBJ2-1	TRBV5-1
CASSDWGDTQYF	TGTGCCAGCAGTGATTGGGGAGATACGCAGTATTTT	-	few	TRBJ2-3	TRBV25-1
CATAGGTSNEKLFF	TGTGCCACCGCGGGGGGGACCTCAAATGAAAAACTGTTTTTT	-	few	TRBJ1-4	TRBV10-3
CASSVEGKAALDTQYF	TGTGCCAGCAGCGTAGAAGGTAAAGCGGCCTTAGATACGCAGTATTTT	-	-	TRBJ2-3	TRBV9
CASSPNSGTVGEQYF	TGTGCCAGCAGCCCCAATAGCGGGACGGTGGGCGAGCAGTACTTC	TRBD2	-	TRBJ2-7	TRBV12-3/TRBV12-4
CASIERQEPYNEQFF	TGTGCCAGCATTGAGAGACAGGAACCCTACAATGAGCAGTTCTTC	-	many	TRBJ2-1	TRBV12-3/TRBV12-4
CASTRSPGTEYEQYF	TGCGCCAGCACACGGAGCCCCGGGACAGAGTACGAGCAGTACTTC	TRBD1	few	TRBJ2-7	TRBV5-1
CASGTATSSYNEQFF	TGCGCCAGCGGCACGGCGACGAGCTCCTACAATGAGCAGTTCTTC	-	-	TRBJ2-1	TRBV5-1
CASSFGSTNTGELFF	TGTGCCAGCAGCTTCGGCTCCACGAACACCGGGGAGCTGTTTTTT	-	few	TRBJ2-2	TRBV5-6